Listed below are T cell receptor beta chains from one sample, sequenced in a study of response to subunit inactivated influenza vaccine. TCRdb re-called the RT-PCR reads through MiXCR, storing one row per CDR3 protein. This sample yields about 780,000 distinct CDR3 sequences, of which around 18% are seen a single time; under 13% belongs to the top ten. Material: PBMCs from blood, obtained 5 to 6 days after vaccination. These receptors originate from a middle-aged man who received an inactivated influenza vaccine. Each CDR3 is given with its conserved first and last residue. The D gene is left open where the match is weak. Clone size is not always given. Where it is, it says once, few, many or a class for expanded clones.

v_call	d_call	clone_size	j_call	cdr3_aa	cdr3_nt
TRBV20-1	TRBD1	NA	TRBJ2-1	CSAKTGQGRNEQFF	TGCAGTGCTAAGACGGGACAGGGTAGGAATGAGCAGTTCTTC
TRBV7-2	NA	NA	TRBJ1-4	CASSLESSNEKLFF	TGTGCCAGCAGCTTAGAGTCTAGTAATGAAAAACTGTTTTTT
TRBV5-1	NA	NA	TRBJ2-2	CASSLEAGSTGELFF	TGCGCCAGCAGCTTGGAGGCGGGTTCCACCGGGGAGCTGTTTTTT
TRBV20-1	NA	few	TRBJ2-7	CSAPDRSLNYEQYF	TGCAGTGCCCCAGACAGGAGCTTAAACTACGAGCAGTACTTC
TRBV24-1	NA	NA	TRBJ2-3	CATSDTVGDTHTDTQYF	TGTGCCACCAGTGATACGGTGGGGGACACGCACACAGATACGCAGTATTTT
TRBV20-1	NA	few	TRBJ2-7	CSERRTTRGEQYF	TGCAGTGAAAGGCGGACTACTCGGGGCGAGCAGTACTTC
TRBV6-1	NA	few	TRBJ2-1	CASSDGSRAYNEQFF	TGTGCCAGCAGTGATGGCAGTCGGGCCTACAATGAGCAGTTCTTC
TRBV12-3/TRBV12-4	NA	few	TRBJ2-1	CASREPGRTYNEQFF	TGTGCCAGCAGAGAGCCGGGACGTACCTACAATGAGCAGTTCTTC
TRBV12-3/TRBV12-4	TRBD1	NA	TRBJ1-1	CASSLQGQGSEAFF	TGTGCCAGCAGTTTACAGGGACAGGGCTCTGAAGCTTTCTTT
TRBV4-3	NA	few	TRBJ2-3	CASSQDLRQGLSTDTQYF	TGCGCCAGCAGCCAAGATCTTCGACAGGGACTGAGCACAGATACGCAGTATTTT
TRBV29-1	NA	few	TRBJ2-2	CSVGGVGTGELFF	TGCAGCGTTGGGGGAGTTGGCACCGGGGAGCTGTTTTTT
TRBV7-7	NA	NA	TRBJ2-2	CASSSGQTPGTGELFF	TGTGCTAGCAGCTCCGGACAGACCCCCGGGACCGGGGAGCTGTTTTTT
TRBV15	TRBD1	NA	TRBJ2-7	CATSRDDRAEQYF	TGTGCCACCAGCAGAGACGACAGGGCCGAGCAGTACTTC
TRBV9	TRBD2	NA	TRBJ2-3	CASSVRLAGTDTQYF	TGTGCCAGCAGCGTACGACTAGCGGGCACAGATACGCAGTATTTT
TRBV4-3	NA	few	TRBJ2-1	CASSRSYGTYNEQFF	TGCGCCAGCAGCCGGAGCTACGGCACCTACAATGAGCAGTTCTTC
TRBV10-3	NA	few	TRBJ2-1	CAISLAHISYNEQFF	TGTGCCATCAGCCTAGCCCACATCTCCTACAATGAGCAGTTCTTC
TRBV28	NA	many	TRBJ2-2	CASRGQNTGELFF	TGTGCCAGCAGGGGACAGAACACCGGGGAGCTGTTTTTT
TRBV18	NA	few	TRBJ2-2	CASSPLSAAAPTGELFF	TGTGCCAGCTCACCATTATCGGCCGCGGCCCCTACCGGGGAGCTGTTTTTT
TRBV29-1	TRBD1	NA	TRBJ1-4	CSVGTAGEKLFF	TGCAGCGTGGGGACAGCTGGGGAAAAACTGTTTTTT
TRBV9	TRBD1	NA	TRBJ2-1	CASSPTGGLFYNEQFF	TGTGCCAGCAGCCCGACAGGGGGACTCTTCTACAATGAGCAGTTCTTC
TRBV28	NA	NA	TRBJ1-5	CASSTNRNQPQHF	TGTGCCAGCAGTACCAACCGTAATCAGCCCCAGCATTTT
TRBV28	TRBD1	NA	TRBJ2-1	CASRGTGDYNEQFF	TGTGCCAGCAGGGGGACAGGGGACTACAATGAGCAGTTCTTC
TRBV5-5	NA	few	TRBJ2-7	CASSLTAQSSEQYF	TGTGCCAGCAGCTTAACGGCACAGAGTTCGGAGCAGTACTTC
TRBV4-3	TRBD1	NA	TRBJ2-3	CASSQDDRGLADTQYF	TGCGCCAGCAGCCAAGACGACAGGGGATTGGCAGATACGCAGTATTTT
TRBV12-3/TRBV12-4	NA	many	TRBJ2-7	CASSIGLHEQYF	TGTGCCAGCAGCATCGGGTTACACGAGCAGTACTTC
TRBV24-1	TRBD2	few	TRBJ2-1	CATSELAGTYNEQFF	TGTGCCACCAGTGAGTTAGCGGGGACCTACAATGAGCAGTTCTTC
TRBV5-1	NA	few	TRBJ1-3	CASSLGTDSSGNTIYF	TGCGCCAGCAGCTTGGGTACGGACTCCTCTGGAAACACCATATATTTT
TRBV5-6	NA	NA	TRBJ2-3	CASSLDVTDTQYF	TGTGCCAGCAGCTTGGACGTAACAGATACGCAGTATTTT
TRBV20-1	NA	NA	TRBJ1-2	CSTGTNYGYTF	TGCAGTACCGGGACAAACTATGGCTACACCTTC
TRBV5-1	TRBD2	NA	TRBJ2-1	CASSLASGGIDEQFF	TGCGCCAGCAGCTTGGCTAGCGGGGGGATCGATGAGCAGTTCTTC
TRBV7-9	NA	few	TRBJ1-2	CASSVGGPLRGYTF	TGTGCCAGCAGCGTAGGAGGCCCCCTAAGAGGCTACACCTTC
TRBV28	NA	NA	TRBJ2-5	CASSSRWVQETQYF	TGTGCCAGCAGCAGCCGGTGGGTCCAAGAGACCCAGTACTTC
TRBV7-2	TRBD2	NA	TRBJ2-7	CASSFTLAGAYEQYF	TGTGCCAGCAGCTTTACCCTAGCGGGAGCCTACGAGCAGTACTTC
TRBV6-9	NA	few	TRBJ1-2	CASPRGDSYTF	TGTGCCAGCCCCCGGGGGGATAGCTACACCTTC
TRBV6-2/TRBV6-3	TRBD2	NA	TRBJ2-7	CASSYDPGLAGEDEQYF	TGTGCCAGCAGTTACGACCCCGGACTAGCGGGGGAGGACGAGCAGTACTTC
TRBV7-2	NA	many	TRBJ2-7	CASSIRYYEQYF	TGTGCCAGCAGCATCAGATACTACGAGCAGTACTTC
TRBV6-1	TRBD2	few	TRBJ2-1	CASSLAERAYNEQFF	TGTGCCAGCAGTCTAGCGGAAAGGGCTTACAATGAGCAGTTCTTC
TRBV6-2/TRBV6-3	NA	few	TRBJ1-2	CASSYGRVANYGYTF	TGTGCCAGCAGTTACGGACGCGTAGCTAACTATGGCTACACCTTC
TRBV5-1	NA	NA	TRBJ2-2	CASSRSSVNTGELFF	TGCGCCAGCAGCCGGTCGTCTGTGAACACCGGGGAGCTGTTTTTT
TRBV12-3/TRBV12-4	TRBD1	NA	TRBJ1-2	CASSLWDRESANYGYTF	TGTGCCAGCAGTCTTTGGGACAGGGAAAGTGCTAACTATGGCTACACCTTC
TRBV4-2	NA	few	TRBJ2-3	CASSKEHTDTQYF	TGTGCCAGCAGCAAAGAACACACAGATACGCAGTATTTT
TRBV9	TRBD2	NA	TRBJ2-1	CASSGSAGVRGEQFF	TGTGCCAGCAGCGGATCAGCGGGAGTTCGTGGTGAGCAGTTCTTC
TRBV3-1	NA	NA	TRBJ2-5	CASSQAPFFKTQYF	TGTGCCAGCAGCCAAGCCCCGTTCTTCAAGACCCAGTACTTC
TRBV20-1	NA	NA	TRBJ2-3	CSANPDSISSTDTQYF	TGCAGTGCTAACCCCGACAGCATCTCCAGCACAGATACGCAGTATTTT
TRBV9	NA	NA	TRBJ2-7	CASSVAPDLWGEQYF	TGTGCCAGCAGCGTAGCCCCTGATTTATGGGGCGAGCAGTACTTC
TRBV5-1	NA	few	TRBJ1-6	CASSFRGDSPLHF	TGCGCCAGCAGCTTTCGGGGGGATTCACCCCTCCACTTT
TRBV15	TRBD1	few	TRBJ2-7	CATSRVRGQNSYEQYF	TGTGCCACCAGCAGAGTTAGGGGACAGAACTCCTACGAGCAGTACTTC
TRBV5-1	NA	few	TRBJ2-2	CASSLASGRNTGELFF	TGCGCCAGCAGCTTGGCCAGTGGCAGAAACACCGGGGAGCTGTTTTTT
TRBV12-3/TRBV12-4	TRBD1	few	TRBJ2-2	CASRDILGTGRISLTGELFF	TGTGCCAGCAGGGATATTTTAGGGACAGGTCGGATCTCGCTCACCGGGGAGCTGTTTTTT
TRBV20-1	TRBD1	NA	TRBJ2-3	CSARDLTGGRDTQYF	TGCAGTGCTAGAGATCTCACAGGGGGGCGAGATACGCAGTATTTT
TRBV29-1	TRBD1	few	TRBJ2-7	CSVGQGQAYEQYF	TGCAGCGTGGGACAGGGCCAGGCCTACGAGCAGTACTTC
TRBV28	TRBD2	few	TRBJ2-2	CASSPRTSGRAPNTGELFF	TGTGCCAGCAGCCCAAGGACTAGCGGGAGGGCCCCGAACACCGGGGAGCTGTTTTTT
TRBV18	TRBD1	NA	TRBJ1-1	CASSPPGQGPLNTEAFF	TGTGCCAGCTCACCACCGGGACAGGGGCCTTTGAACACTGAAGCTTTCTTT
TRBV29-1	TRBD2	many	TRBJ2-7	CSVETGEGPNEQYF	TGCAGCGTTGAAACCGGGGAGGGTCCGAACGAGCAGTACTTC
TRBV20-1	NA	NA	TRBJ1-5	CSARLSGDSNQPQHF	TGCAGTGCTAGATTATCAGGGGATAGCAATCAGCCCCAGCATTTT
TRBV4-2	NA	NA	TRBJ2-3	CASSQEGFRSLDTQYF	TGTGCCAGCAGCCAAGAAGGGTTCCGCAGCTTAGATACGCAGTATTTT
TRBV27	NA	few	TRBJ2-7	CASSPGASRVYEQYF	TGTGCCAGCAGTCCCGGGGCATCACGGGTCTACGAGCAGTACTTC